One and the same sample provided the 20 T cell receptor beta chains below, sequenced in a study of blood T cells in healthy people across ages. A sample-barcoded 5' primer and a J-beta primer mix were used in a second PCR of about 6 to 12 cycles. MiXCR was run by TCRdb on the 5' RACE reads, yielding one entry per CDR3 protein. The data contain around 940,000 distinct CDR3 sequences, just over 50% of them singletons. The sequenced sample consisted of blood. These receptors were collected from a woman aged 55-69 years in good health.

The chain carries TRBV7-2 and TRBJ2-1, with 11 bases aligning to TRBD2. The germline gives CDR1 SGHTA, CDR2 FQGNSA. V lost 6 bases to trimming and J lost 0 bases; unmatched junction nucleotides: 7. The CDR3 has 17 amino acids. Written as DNA, the CDR3 is TGTGCCAGCAGGGTTGTTCTAGCGGGAGGCTCCTACAATGAGCAGTTCTTC. Translating it yields CASRVVLAGGSYNEQFF. The whole variable domain, remainder taken from reference TRBV7-2 and TRBJ2-1, is GAGVSQSPSNKVTEKGKDVELRCDPISGHTALYWYRQSLGQGLEFLIYFQGNSAPDKSGLPSDRFSAERTGGSVSTLTIQRTQQEDSAVYLCASRVVLAGGSYNEQFFGPGTRLTVL.

This clonotype was counted a few times. The chain links TRBV20-1 to TRBJ2-7, with D perhaps matching TRBD2 (6 bases). Trimming cost V 6 bases and J 7 bases, with 22 bases left between them. The CDR3 sequence is 14 residues long. Germline values: CDR1 DFQATT, CDR2 SNEGSKA (reference sequence). Written as DNA, the CDR3 is TGCAGTGCCCCAAAGTCGGAGGGCCCAGGGGAGCAGTACTTC. Encoded protein: CSAPKSEGPGEQYF.

The chain has TRBV6-1 and TRBJ1-4; the D is unclear. V gave up 8 bases and J gave up 0 bases, with 13 bases separating them. There are 15 residues in the CDR3. Germline CDR1 is MNHNS and CDR2 is SASEGT. CDR3 residues: CASVDGPATNEKLFF. CDR3 sequence (DNA): TGTGCCAGCGTTGACGGGCCCGCAACTAATGAAAAACTGTTTTTT.

This sequence joins TRBV18 and TRBJ2-7, with 7 bases that match TRBD1. Germline V CDR1 and CDR2: KGHSH, LQKENI. There are 14 residues in the CDR3. V was pared by 5 bases and J by 12 bases, with 16 bases of the junction left unmatched. CDR3: CASSTSGTEENPYF. DNA of the CDR3: TGTGCCAGCTCAACTTCCGGGACAGAAGAAAACCCGTACTTC.

With regard to this clonotype: An end of the junction does not agree with germline; a read error may underlie this. The genes are TRBV10-3 and TRBJ1-2; tentatively, D is TRBD1 (5 bases). The CDR3 runs to 14 residues. Germline loops: CDR1 ENHRY, CDR2 SYGVKD. The CDR3: CAISGGGRGYGYTF. DNA for the CDR3: TGCGCCATCAGCGGGGGAGGTCGCGGCTATGGCTACACCTTC.

The chain is built from TRBV20-1 and TRBJ2-5; 13 nucleotides align to TRBD2. Losses at the gene ends were 6 bases for V and 11 bases for J; bases not matched to a gene: 12. This CDR3 spans 14 amino acids. The germline gives CDR1 DFQATT, CDR2 SNEGSKA (reference sequence). The CDR3 DNA is TGCAGTGCCAGGGGGACTAGCGGGACTAATGAGCAGTACTTC. Translating it yields CSARGTSGTNEQYF.

The chain joins TRBV28 to TRBJ1-5; D is perhaps TRBD1 (5 bases). Germline CDR1 MDHEN, CDR2 SYDVKM. CDR3 size: 15 residues. V lost 5 bases and J lost 5, with 16 bases in between. CDR3 sequence: CASSPAPGRDQPQHF. The CDR3 DNA is TGTGCCAGCAGTCCAGCCCCGGGGCGGGATCAGCCCCAGCATTTT.

The chain uses TRBV4-1 and TRBJ2-7; 9 nucleotides match TRBD1. Trimming at V came to 6 bases and at J to 2 bases, leaving 11 bases not matched to a gene. Germline CDR1 reads MGHRA; CDR2 reads YSYEKL. The CDR3 is made up of 16 amino acids. The CDR3 here is CASSQSGTGRTYEQYF. The CDR3 DNA sequence: TGCGCCAGCAGTCAAAGCGGGACAGGGAGGACCTACGAGCAGTACTTC.

The gene calls are TRBV5-6 and TRBJ2-1; D perhaps matches TRBD1 (6 bases). V shed 4 bases and J shed 5 bases, with 13 bases lying between them. The CDR3 runs 14 residues. Germline V gives CDR1 SGHDT, CDR2 YYEEEE. The CDR3 DNA is TGTGCCAGCAGCCACCTGGCAGGGGACAATGAGCAGTTCTTC. It specifies CASSHLAGDNEQFF. The full variable domain, completed using reference TRBV5-6 and TRBJ2-1, is DAGVTQSPTHLIKTRGQQVTLRCSPKSGHDTVSWYQQALGQGPQFIFQYYEEEERQRGNFPDRFSGHQFPNYSSELNVNALLLGDSALYLCASSHLAGDNEQFFGPGTRLTVL.

The J gene is TRBJ1-5, the V gene TRBV7-2; TRBD1 might be the D (5 bases). The germline gives CDR1 SGHTA, CDR2 FQGNSA. The CDR3 totals 15 residues. Trimming removed 5 bases from V and 0 bases from J, with 11 bases in between. CDR3 DNA sequence: TGTGCCAGCAGCAAACAGGATTATAGCAATCAGCCCCAGCATTTT. Its protein is CASSKQDYSNQPQHF.

V gene TRBV6-2 or TRBV6-3 combines with J gene TRBJ2-7; D is undetermined. Trimming left V 2 bases short and J 1 base short, with 12 bases between. This CDR3 region has 15 residues. From germline, CDR1 is MNHEY and CDR2 SVGEGT. The CDR3 loop reads CASSYLHDTSYEQYF. DNA of the CDR3: TGTGCCAGCAGTTACCTACACGACACTTCCTACGAGCAGTACTTC.

The chain uses TRBV9 and TRBJ2-5; 7 bases fit TRBD2. V was pared by 2 bases and J by 11 bases, with 15 bases of the junction left unmatched. This CDR3 has 15 amino acids. Germline V gene data show CDR1 as SGDLS and CDR2 as YYNGEE. The CDR3 here is CASSVGSRTGGEQYF. The CDR3 DNA reads TGTGCCAGCAGCGTGGGTTCACGCACGGGAGGAGAGCAGTACTTC.

The CDR3 protein is CASTGLAGVNEQFF. For the CDR3, the DNA is TGTGCCAGCACCGGACTAGCGGGAGTCAATGAGCAGTTCTTC. The V gene is TRBV3-1, the J gene TRBJ2-1; 13 bases align to TRBD2. CDR3 length: 14 residues. CDR1 and CDR2 (germline): LGHDT, YNNKEL (reference sequence). Losses at the gene ends were 7 bases for V and 6 bases for J; bases not matched to a gene: 3.

This clonotype was found a few times. The chain joins TRBV20-1 to TRBJ2-4; D tentatively reads TRBD1 or TRBD2 (5 bases each). V was pared by 4 bases and J by 6 bases, with 16 bases between. The length of the CDR3 is 14 residues. Germline CDR1 reads DFQATT; CDR2 reads SNEGSKA (reference sequence). Here the CDR3 DNA reads TGCAGTGCTAACAATCCGGGACGAGGAAACATTCAGTACTTC. Translating gives CSANNPGRGNIQYF.

About this clonotype: A much larger clone lies a single base off, so this may be a read error. The genes are TRBV27 and TRBJ2-3; D remains unclear. CDR3 length equals 13 residues. Germline V gene data show CDR1 as MNHEY and CDR2 as SMNVEV (reference sequence). CDR3 in amino acids: CAGSLSNPHTQYF. The CDR3 nucleotides are TGTGCCGGCAGTTTATCGAACCCTCATACGCAGTATTTT.

The chain employs TRBV9 and TRBJ1-2; D unresolved. The V gene lost 0 bases and the J gene lost 8 bases, with 5 bases spanning the gap. Germline assignment: CDR1 SGDLS and CDR2 YYNGEE. The CDR3 length is 11 residues. DNA for the CDR3: TGTGCCAGCAGCGTAGGGGAAGGCTACACCTTC. Protein: CASSVGEGYTF.

This clonotype turned up a few times. The rearrangement uses TRBV7-2 and TRBJ2-7; the match to TRBD2 covers 7 bases. With 5 bases clipped from V and 1 base from J, the junction kept 5 bases outside the gene matches. The CDR3 contains 14 residues. CDR1 and CDR2 (germline): SGHTA, FQGNSA. The DNA for the CDR3 is TGTGCCAGCAGCCAAGCGGGGCCGTCCTACGAGCAGTACTTC. Encoded protein: CASSQAGPSYEQYF.

This chain joins TRBV6-6 and TRBJ1-2, with 7 bases matching TRBD1. The junction had 7 bases not matched to a gene; V was cut back by 0 bases and J by 0 bases. Germline V gene sequence: CDR1 MNHNY, CDR2 SVGAGI (reference sequence). The CDR3 extends over 17 amino acids. DNA for the CDR3: TGTGCCAGCAGTTACTCGATCTCCCAGGGGGCTAACTATGGCTACACCTTC. Its translation is CASSYSISQGANYGYTF.

The V gene is TRBV5-1, the J gene TRBJ2-1; the match to TRBD2 covers 7 bases. The end of the DNA is better explained by TRBJ2-7, so the J call may be wrong. CDR1 is SGHRS, CDR2 YFSETQ, per germline. CDR3 size: 16 residues. CDR3 protein: CASSLRWGGESYEQYF. The CDR3 DNA reads as TGCGCCAGCAGCTTGAGGTGGGGGGGGGAAAGCTACGAGCAGTACTTC.

This sequence joins TRBV29-1 and TRBJ2-7, with D possibly called TRBD1 or TRBD2 (5 bases each). The V gene lost 0 bases and the J gene lost 9 bases, with 15 bases spanning the gap. Per the germline V gene, CDR1 is SQVTM and CDR2 is ANQGSEA. This CDR3 is built from 13 residues. CDR3 amino acids: CSVEDDRGLGQYF. Written as DNA, the CDR3 is TGCAGCGTTGAAGACGACAGAGGGCTAGGGCAGTACTTC.